These 6 T cell receptor beta chains share one sample of origin, sequenced in a study of T cell responses to AZD1222 COVID-19 vaccine. Assay used: immunoSEQ multiplex PCR; TCRdb lists only in-frame clones, some missing. The sample comprises 45,000 to 60,000 clones, more than 80% of which are singletons, and 1.5% to 2.5% rests with the top ten. This specimen was peripheral blood, taken on day 0 of AZD1222 vaccination. These receptors all come from an adult in good health.

The rearrangement uses TRBV23-1 and TRBJ1-5; TRBD1 might be the D (6 bases). TRBV23-1 is annotated as an ORF whose role is uncertain. V was cut by 2 bases and J by 2 bases, with 16 bases left in between. The CDR3 covers 17 residues. The CDR3 DNA follows: TGCGCCAGCAGTCAAAAGCCCTCGGGGGGCCGCAATCAGCCCCAGCATTTT. Its protein product is CASSQKPSGGRNQPQHF.

This clone was detected only once. This chain links TRBV9 with TRBJ2-3; 9 bases are a match to TRBD2. Germline V gene data show CDR1 as SGDLS and CDR2 as YYNGEE. The ends lost 0 bases at V and 5 bases at J; junction bases unmatched: 13. The CDR3 spans 18 residues. Written as DNA, the CDR3 is TGTGCCAGCAGCGTAGCCCCGCGGGGCGGGAGGGCCAAAGATACGCAGTATTTT. Its protein is CASSVAPRGGRAKDTQYF.

The genes are TRBV6-5 and TRBJ1-6, with 7 bases aligning to TRBD1. V was clipped by 6 bases and J by 10 bases; unmatched bases: 9. The germline gives CDR1 MNHEY, CDR2 SVGAGI. The CDR3 is 14 residues long. The CDR3 loop reads CASRSPGQLSPLHF. The CDR3, as DNA: TGTGCCAGCAGAAGTCCGGGACAGTTATCACCCCTCCACTTT.

The chain joins TRBV4-1 to TRBJ1-3; D not certain. The CDR3 length is 18 residues. With 1 base removed from V and 0 bases from J, the gap between germline ends came to 16 bases. Germline CDR1 is MGHRA and CDR2 is YSYEKL. As DNA, the CDR3 is TGCGCCAGCAGCCAAGGGGGAAGAGGCAGGAACTCTGGAAACACCATATATTTT. It encodes CASSQGGRGRNSGNTIYF.

CDR3 sequence reads: CASSFSKGNNQPQHF. The CDR3 region has the DNA TGTGCCAGCAGTTTTTCTAAGGGGAATAATCAGCCCCAGCATTTT. The rearrangement joins TRBV28 to TRBJ1-5, with D tentatively TRBD1 (5 bases). V was pared by 3 bases and J by 4 bases, with 13 bases between. The length of the CDR3 is 15 residues. CDR1 is MDHEN, CDR2 SYDVKM, per germline. The full variable domain, completed using reference TRBV28 and TRBJ1-5, is DVKVTQSSRYLVKRTGEKVFLECVQDMDHENMFWYRQDPGLGLRLIYFSYDVKMKEKGDIPEGYSVSREKKERFSLILESASTNQTSMYLCASSFSKGNNQPQHFGDGTRLSIL.

The chain carries TRBV2 and TRBJ1-4; D is ambiguous. The CDR3 consists of 14 residues. Germline CDR1 SNHLY, CDR2 FYNNEI. Deletions cut 10 bases from V and 8 bases from J, with 20 bases between. CDR3 in amino acids: CAIYSESTVEKLFF. In DNA, the CDR3 is TGTGCCATCTATAGTGAGTCGACGGTGGAAAAACTGTTTTTT.